This T cell receptor (beta chain) was found in a study of glioma-infiltrating T cells after dendritic cell vaccination (dated by TCRdb to about 2016). Study-wide context: Of the roughly 15 glioblastoma patients in the cohort, all drawn from Phase I and II dendritic cell vaccination trials, 9 were newly diagnosed and 6 had recurrent disease. Between about 2002 and 2013, patients were given autologous tumor lysate-pulsed dendritic cell vaccination. To make the vaccine, monocyte-derived dendritic cells were cultured for about seven days with IL-4 and GM-CSF and then pulsed overnight with autologous tumor lysate. Three intradermal dendritic cell vaccine injections were administered to patients at biweekly intervals in the arm below the axilla. In glioblastoma patients vaccinated with dendritic cells, deep sequencing of TCR beta CDR3 regions served to measure tumor-infiltrating lymphocyte content and to compare repertoires between tumor and blood. Survival after dendritic cell vaccination was correlated with TCR sequencing metrics, such as TIL content and the overlap between tumor and blood repertoires.

CDR1 and CDR2 are drawn from the germline V gene: KGHSH, LQKENI. Compared with germline, V lacks 0 bases and J lacks 5 bases; bases without a gene match: 7. The cysteine opens and the phenylalanine closes a CDR3 of 16 amino acids. This entry keeps only the CDR3 DNA: 48 bases, framed from base 1. As regards this clone: No antigen is known for it. The sample holds no much larger clone one base away, and base qualities are not on file.

The immunoSEQ assay amplified TCRB CDR3 regions from approximately 1.8 micrograms of genomic DNA, or from all available DNA when less than that amount was available. The multiplex PCR employed 60 forward primers targeting TCR V beta segments and 13 reverse primers targeting J beta segments. To estimate reads per starting template, synthetic control templates were spiked into each sample at limiting dilution. The Illumina HiSeq System generated 87 bp sequencing reads. Regarding the original processing steps: PCR and sequencing errors were removed by a nearest neighbor algorithm that merged closely related sequences. TCR overlap was measured as the percentage of unique tumor TCR beta sequences that were also present in the peripheral blood of the same patient. The table was pulled from immuneACCESS by TCRdb, which kept in-frame rearrangements only. Such tables lose some clones; where checked, under half of the loss comes from unresolved V genes, and the rest has no known cause. V and J calls and clone size are given by that table; D and trimming were obtained from the DNA. The sample table shows about 87,000 clones, and around 90% are seen once. Of the sample, approximately 3.2% falls within the top ten clones.

Patients were selected on the basis of adequate residual fresh-frozen tumor tissue and more than two years of available survival data. An isocitrate dehydrogenase mutation was not carried by any of the glioblastoma patients, although molecular status was otherwise variable. PBMC collection took place before vaccination, two weeks after the third vaccination, and at tumor progression if progression occurred. The Qiagen DNeasy Blood extraction Kit was used to extract genomic DNA. Beyond this particular receptor, the publication reports: The response model built on TCR overlap across three groups was characterized as speculative, with prospective validation still needed. TCR clonality showed no direct relationship with survival, which suggests that a diverse polyclonal response may matter. Longer time to progression and overall survival after dendritic cell vaccination were predicted by higher estimated pretreatment TIL content. The cohort was small and heterogeneous, and full blood and tumor sets were available for few patients, with initial-recurrent tumor pairs available for even fewer patients.

Here the sequenced sample was blood, taken before dendritic cell vaccination. This sequence uses TRBV18 and TRBJ2-7; 10 middle bases align to TRBD2. This receptor was obtained from a human donor with glioblastoma. The DNA sequence is as follows: TGTGCCAGCTCACCACCCGGCCTAGCGGGAGCGAACGAGCAGTACTTC. This encodes CASSPPGLAGANEQYF.